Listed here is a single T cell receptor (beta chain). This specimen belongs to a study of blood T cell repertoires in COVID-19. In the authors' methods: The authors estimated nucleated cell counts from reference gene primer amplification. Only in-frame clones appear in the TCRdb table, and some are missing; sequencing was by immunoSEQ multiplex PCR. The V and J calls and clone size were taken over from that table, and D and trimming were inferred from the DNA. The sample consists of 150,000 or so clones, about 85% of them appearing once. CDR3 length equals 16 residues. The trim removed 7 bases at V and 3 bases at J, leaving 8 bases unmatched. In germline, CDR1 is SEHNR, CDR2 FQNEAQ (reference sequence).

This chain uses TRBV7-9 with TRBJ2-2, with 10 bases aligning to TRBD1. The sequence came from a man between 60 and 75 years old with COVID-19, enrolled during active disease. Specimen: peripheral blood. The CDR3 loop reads CASNNQDRGYTGELFF. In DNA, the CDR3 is TGTGCCAGCAACAATCAGGACAGGGGGTACACCGGGGAGCTGTTTTTT.